One T cell receptor (beta chain) is described in this entry. What it binds is unknown. One end of the junction is discordant with germline, which a read error may explain. The source of the sample is a study of molecular identifiers for immune sequencing clone quantification. The study's findings and limits: Clones that exceeded 20 RNA copies held over 98% of effector molecules, yet under 1% in naive cells.

This CDR3 is built from 15 residues. Germline-derived CDR1 and CDR2 are SGHAT and FQNNGV. TCRdb called the PCR reads again in MiXCR, with one record for every CDR3 protein. Of tens of thousands of distinct CDR3 sequences listed, 15% to 20% were seen once; the top ten hold approximately 1.5%. Construction of naive CD8 libraries employed about 20,000 to 1,100,000 sorted cells together with 10%, 30% or 50% RNA. Isolation of naive CD8 T cells was achieved by sorting on a CD8+CD4-CCR7+CD45RA+ phenotype. Sequenced input: naive CD8+ T cells from blood, with Jurkat cell RNA spiked in. Indicated subset: FACS-sorted CD8+CD4-CCR7+CD45RA+ naive T cells. The chain uses TRBV11-2 and TRBJ1-4; 10 positions match TRBD1. The TCR originated in a human donor in good health. Some libraries in this study had Jurkat cell RNA spiked in. CDR3 region: CASSFSGTGDEGAIF. In DNA, the CDR3 is TGTGCCAGCAGCTTTTCCGGGACAGGGGACGAAGGGGCCATTTTT.